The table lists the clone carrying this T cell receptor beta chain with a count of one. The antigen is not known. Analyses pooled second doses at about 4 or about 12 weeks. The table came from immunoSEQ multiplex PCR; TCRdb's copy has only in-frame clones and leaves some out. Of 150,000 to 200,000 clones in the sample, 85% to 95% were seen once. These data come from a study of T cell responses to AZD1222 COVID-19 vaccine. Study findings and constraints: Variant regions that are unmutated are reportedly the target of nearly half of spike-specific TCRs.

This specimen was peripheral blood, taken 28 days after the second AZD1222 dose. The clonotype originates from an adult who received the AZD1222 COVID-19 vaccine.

The CDR3 reads CASSLAGLAGVSEQFF. CDR3 DNA sequence: TGTGCCAGCAGCTTAGCGGGACTAGCGGGAGTCAGTGAGCAGTTCTTC. This chain connects TRBV7-6 to TRBJ2-1, with TRBD2 identical over 14 bases. The V segment lost 0 bases and the J segment 9 bases; nucleotides outside the gene matches: 4. The germline CDR1 and CDR2 sequences are SGHVS and FNYEAQ. This CDR3 comprises 16 residues.